This TCR beta chain was sequenced for a study of T cell changes during pregnancy in multiple sclerosis. Trimming removed 4 bases from V and 4 bases from J; junction bases left unmatched: 6. The CDR3 covers 15 residues. Looked up from germline, CDR1 is MGHRA and CDR2 is YSYEKL. Clones were read by immunoSEQ multiplex PCR, and TCRdb kept only the in-frame ones, dropping some. The sample gives approximately 60,000 clones, 90% of which show up once; 5.5% to 8% is in the top ten. The receptor's source is a female donor in good health, enrolled as a control in a pregnancy study. The chain combines TRBV4-1 with TRBJ1-2; 10 bases line up with TRBD1. Specimen: peripheral blood, collected in the third trimester of pregnancy. CDR3 in DNA: TGCGCCAGCAGCCCCGGGACAGGGGATGGCTATGGCTACACCTTC. It translates to CASSPGTGDGYGYTF.